This T cell receptor (beta chain) originates from a study of T cell clonality in common variable immunodeficiency (dated by TCRdb to 2015 to 2017). What the research found in general, with its limitations: Despite equal DNA input, controls averaged approximately 74,000 unique sequences per sample versus around 30,000 in CVID samples. Fewer deletions and N-nucleotide insertions were reportedly observed in CVID TCRbeta sequences, and highly modified clones with 13 or more V deletions were reportedly absent from CVID TCRbeta sequences. Differences among patients in the CVID cohort limited the correlations between repertoire features and clinical complications. Compared with healthy controls, CVID subjects showed increased TCRbeta clonality (t-test p = 0.018), a feature most characteristic of about a third of subjects. CVID subjects shared fewer TCRbeta clones with each other than healthy controls did (p < 0.0001). According to the authors, figuring out what caused the increased clonality in CVID would require sequencing the repertoires of T cell subpopulations.

Most CVID patients and most healthy controls were of Caucasian heritage. Heparinized peripheral whole blood samples of about 4.5 to 8.5 ml were collected from each donor. TCRbeta CDR3 repertoires were sequenced from genomic DNA of adults with common variable immune deficiency (CVID) and healthy adult controls. There were 22 healthy adult volunteers in the control group (roughly 12 female and approximately ten male), ranging in age from 23 to 66 years, with a mean age of around 34. Diluted blood was density-centrifuged over Hypaque 1077 or Ficoll-Paque to isolate peripheral blood mononuclear cells. Unsorted mononuclear cells served as the source of genomic DNA, which was extracted either by Qiagen column purification or by a centrifugation-based method. This clone appeared many times. Its antigen target is currently unknown. The read finishes 3 residues shy of the CDR3 end, and the germline J gene is used to complete it.

Taken from cysteine to phenylalanine, the CDR3 has 13 residues. The 30 bases shown cover part of the CDR3, and their frame starts at base 1. Reading the germline V gene gives CDR1 SGHRS and CDR2 YFSETQ. Compared with germline, V lacks 4 bases and J lacks 5 bases; bases without a gene match: 5. For sequencing input, CVID and control samples contributed equivalent amounts of genomic DNA. For every sample, a 60 bp segment covering the rearranged TCRbeta CDR3 region was amplified and then sequenced. The immunoSEQ assay, a bias-corrected multiplex PCR combined with high-throughput sequencing, was used for TCRbeta amplification. The original pipeline was this. Each unique nucleotide sequence was treated as a clone and annotated with V, D and J genes, copy number and frequency. Sequences were labeled productive if in frame, and non-productive if out of frame or containing stop codons. Clonality was calculated from Shannon's entropy as previously described. The predicted amino acid sequences of productive clones were used to derive mean CDR3 Kyte-Doolittle hydropathy. Hierarchical clustering of scaled V gene usage was performed with the R hclust function using Manhattan distance and complete linkage. Sharing of clones by CDR3 amino acid sequence was evaluated by resampling 12 repertoires per group over 100 rounds. The repertoires were screened for 55 to 75 published EBV-specific TCRbeta sequences and roughly 240 published CMV-specific TCRbeta sequences. A couple of CVID samples yielding fewer than 10,000 sequences were excluded from analysis, leaving over 35 CVID repertoires. Not all clones reach the TCRdb copy of this immuneACCESS table, which keeps in-frame sequences only. Checked studies attribute under half of the gap to unresolved V genes and leave the rest unexplained. The D gene and trimming were derived from the DNA, and the V and J assignments and clone size from that table. The sample records about 52,000 clones, none occurring a single time. The ten largest clones add up to roughly 3.5% of the sample.

Sequencing used peripheral blood mononuclear cells. The origin of this receptor is a person between 18 and 70 years old in good health. Recombination linked TRBV5-1 to TRBJ1-2; 7 central bases correspond to TRBD1. The CDR3 DNA, read in part, is TGCGCCAGCAGCAGACAGGGCGATTATGGC. This sequence encodes CASSRQGDYG. The whole CDR3 protein is CASSRQGDYGYTF.